These 14 T cell receptor delta chains were all obtained from the same sample, sequenced in a study of gamma-delta T cells after stem cell transplantation. TCRdb re-identified clones in the RT-PCR reads via CATT. The table records 1,500 or so delta-chain clones, roughly 22% of them present only once. Sequencing input: gamma-delta T cells. The source of these receptors is a human donor. It is not recorded whose cells these are; they may come from a transplant donor.

This clone has a handful of counts. A far larger clone is a single base away, which makes a read error likely. Other DNA variants within this sample encode the same CDR3. CDR3 coding DNA: TGCGCCTGTGACACAGTACTGTCGAGCTCCTGGGACACCCGACAGATGTTTTTC. Its protein product is CACDTVLSSSWDTRQMFF. V and J are TRDV2 and TRDJ3; D ambiguous. Germline V CDR1 and CDR2: GEAIGNYY, EKD. The CDR3 is 18 amino acids.

The chain has TRDV1 and TRDJ1, with TRDD3 matching over 11 bases. Per the germline V gene, CDR1 is TSWWSYY and CDR2 is QGS. V lost 3 bases, J lost 3 bases, and 27 bases stayed unmatched. This CDR3 is built from 23 residues. The CDR3 protein is CALGEPTAFTNWGIILSSDKLIF. The CDR3 region has the DNA TGTGCTCTTGGGGAGCCGACGGCCTTCACGAACTGGGGGATAATCCTGTCCTCCGATAAACTCATCTTT.

This clone was seen more than once but under ten times. V and J are TRDV1 and TRDJ2, with 12 positions matching TRDD3. The V segment lost 4 bases and the J segment 7 bases; nucleotides outside the gene matches: 10. The CDR3 spans 17 residues. The germline CDR1 and CDR2 sequences are TSWWSYY and QGS. DNA of the CDR3: TGTGCTCTTGGGGTAGTGTACTGGGGGATACTTAGAGCACAACTCTTCTTT. Encoded protein: CALGVVYWGILRAQLFF.

This clone occurred a few times. The rearrangement uses TRDV1 and TRDJ1, with 8 nucleotides matching TRDD3. The CDR3 length is 17 residues. Looked up from germline, CDR1 is TSWWSYY and CDR2 is QGS. Trimming took 2 bases from V and 8 from J; bases not matched to a gene: 16. Here the CDR3 DNA reads TGTGCTCTTGGGGAAGGGCCCCGGCTACTGGGGGGCATCAAACTCATCTTT. Translation: CALGEGPRLLGGIKLIF.

This clone turned up a few times. A far larger clone is one base from this, pointing to a likely read error. The sample contains more than one DNA sequence encoding this CDR3. The chain joins TRDV2 to TRDJ1, with 13 nucleotides matching TRDD3. This CDR3 spans 18 amino acids. Per the germline V gene, CDR1 is GEAIGNYY and CDR2 is EKD. CDR3 loop: CACDAVLGDTQGPDKLIF. DNA for the CDR3: TGCGCCTGTGACGCCGTACTGGGGGATACGCAAGGGCCCGATAAACTCATCTTT.

A few counts support this clone. The protein TCRdb lists belongs to a much larger clone and differs from this DNA's translation at residue 7, which points to a read error; the protein shown is made from the DNA. V and J are TRDV3 and TRDJ1; D is perhaps TRDD3 (6 bases). CDR1 TVYSNPD and CDR2 GDNSRS come from the germline V gene (reference sequence). Trimming left V 0 bases short and J 0 bases short, with 11 bases between. The CDR3 contains 14 residues. In nucleotides, the CDR3 is TGTGCCTTTAGTGGGGATGACCACACCGATAAACTCATCTTT. The encoded protein is CAFSGDDHTDKLIF.

This clone is classed as medium-sized (0.01 to 0.1%). As DNA, the CDR3 is TGTGCTCTTGGGGAACTTTCACCTACCCCCTTCTGGGTGCACGGCCACGATAAACTCATCTTT. Translation: CALGELSPTPFWVHGHDKLIF. The chain joins TRDV1 to TRDJ1; D is tentatively TRDD2 or TRDD3 (5 bases each). Germline CDR1 is TSWWSYY and CDR2 is QGS. The CDR3 is 21 residues long. The V end was cut by 0 bases, the J end by 4 bases, with 30 bases between.

In its sample, this clone ranks as large. The V call is TRDV2, the J call TRDJ1; 8 bases align to TRDD3. CDR1 and CDR2 (germline): GEAIGNYY, EKD. Trimming at V came to 1 base and at J to 4 bases, leaving 16 bases not matched to a gene. The CDR3 is made up of 18 amino acids. CDR3 region: CACDTVLGGRTVDDKLIF. DNA of the CDR3: TGTGCCTGTGACACTGTACTGGGGGGCCGAACCGTTGACGATAAACTCATCTTT.

This clone turned up a few times. This clone may be a read error of a much larger clone one base away. The chain combines TRDV2 with TRDJ1, with 8 bases matching TRDD3. After removal of 5 bases from V and 3 bases from J, the junction contained 19 bases not matched to a gene. The CDR3 consists of 18 residues. The germline CDR1 and CDR2 sequences are GEAIGNYY and EKD. The DNA of the CDR3 is TGTGCCTGTGGCCAAGTACTGGGGGGGAGAAGTTTCTCCGATAAACTCATCTTT. Its translation: CACGQVLGGRSFSDKLIF.

This clone ranks as medium-sized. Other DNA sequences in this specimen translate into the identical CDR3. This chain links TRDV2 with TRDJ1; TRDD3 matches 13 bases. V shed 4 bases and J 2 bases; nucleotides not matched to a gene: 3. CDR1 GEAIGNYY and CDR2 EKD come from the germline V gene. The CDR3 totals 15 residues. The CDR3 bases are TGTGCCTGTGATCTACTGGGGGATACGACCGATAAACTCATCTTT. Its translation: CACDLLGDTTDKLIF.

This clone is medium-sized within its sample. This sample also contains other DNA sequences that code for the same CDR3. The V gene is TRDV2, the J gene TRDJ3, with D possibly being TRDD3 (5 bases). In germline, CDR1 is GEAIGNYY, CDR2 EKD. This CDR3 region has 18 residues. Trimming cost V 0 bases and J 0 bases, with 11 bases left between them. For the CDR3, the DNA is TGTGCCTGTGACACCGCAGGGGGTCGCTCCTGGGACACCCGACAGATGTTTTTC. As protein: CACDTAGGRSWDTRQMFF.

This clone is medium-sized (0.01 to 0.1%) in the sample. Other DNA sequences of this sample code for an identical CDR3. This chain joins TRDV2 and TRDJ1; D might be TRDD3 (6 bases). The germline V gene has CDR1 GEAIGNYY and CDR2 EKD. Between the trimmed V and J ends, which lost 3 bases and 0 bases, there was a span of 16 bases. This CDR3 comprises 16 residues. CDR3 amino acids: CACDPLLGPDTDKLIF. In DNA form, the CDR3 reads TGTGCCTGTGACCCTCTACTGGGCCCTGACACCGATAAACTCATCTTT.

By its share, this clone is medium-sized. The chain recombines TRDV1 with TRDJ1; 12 nucleotides agree with TRDD3. Trimming took 2 bases from V and 1 from J; bases not matched to a gene: 29. This CDR3 is 25 amino acids long. Germline V gene sequence: CDR1 TSWWSYY, CDR2 QGS. The CDR3 sequence is CALGESLRSYWQYWGILTGTDKLIF. The CDR3 DNA reads as TGTGCTCTTGGGGAATCCCTAAGGAGCTACTGGCAATACTGGGGGATACTAACGGGCACCGATAAACTCATCTTT.

This chain joins TRDV2 and TRDJ1; 10 bases fit TRDD3. Germline values: CDR1 GEAIGNYY, CDR2 EKD. This CDR3 contains 21 residues. The trim removed 0 bases at V and 1 base at J, leaving 19 bases unmatched. The CDR3 sequence is CACDTLRDGTGGSHSTDKLIF. Written as DNA, the CDR3 is TGTGCCTGTGACACCCTTAGGGATGGTACTGGGGGATCCCACAGCACCGATAAACTCATCTTT.